A single T cell receptor (beta chain) is shown here with its context. The germline V gene has CDR1 SNHLY and CDR2 FYNNEI. J lost 4 bases, V lost 7 bases, and 7 bases had no gene match. This CDR3 contains 15 residues. TCRdb keeps only in-frame clones here, not all; method: immunoSEQ multiplex PCR. The table records 55,000 to 70,000 clones, about 91% of them present only once. The data originate from a study of T cell changes during pregnancy in multiple sclerosis. The sequences come from peripheral blood, collected in the second trimester of pregnancy. The receptor's source is a female donor in good health, enrolled as a control in a pregnancy study. The gene calls are TRBV2 and TRBJ2-2; 9 positions match TRBD1. CDR3 in amino acids: CASKRGTGITGELFF. In DNA form, the CDR3 reads TGTGCCAGCAAACGCGGGACAGGGATCACCGGGGAGCTGTTTTTT.